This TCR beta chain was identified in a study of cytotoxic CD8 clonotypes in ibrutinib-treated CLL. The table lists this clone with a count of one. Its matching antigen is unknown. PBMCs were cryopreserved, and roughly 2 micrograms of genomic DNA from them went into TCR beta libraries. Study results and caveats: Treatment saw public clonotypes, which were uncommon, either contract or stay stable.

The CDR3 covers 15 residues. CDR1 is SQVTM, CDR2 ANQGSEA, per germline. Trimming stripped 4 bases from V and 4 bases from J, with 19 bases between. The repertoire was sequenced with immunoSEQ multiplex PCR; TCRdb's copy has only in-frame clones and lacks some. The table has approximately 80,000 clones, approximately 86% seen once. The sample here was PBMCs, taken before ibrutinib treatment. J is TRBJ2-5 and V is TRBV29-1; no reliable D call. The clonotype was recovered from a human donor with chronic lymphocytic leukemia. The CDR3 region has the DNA TGCAGCGTTGTAGTTCCCTTAATAGGGCGAGAGACCCAGTACTTC. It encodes CSVVVPLIGRETQYF.